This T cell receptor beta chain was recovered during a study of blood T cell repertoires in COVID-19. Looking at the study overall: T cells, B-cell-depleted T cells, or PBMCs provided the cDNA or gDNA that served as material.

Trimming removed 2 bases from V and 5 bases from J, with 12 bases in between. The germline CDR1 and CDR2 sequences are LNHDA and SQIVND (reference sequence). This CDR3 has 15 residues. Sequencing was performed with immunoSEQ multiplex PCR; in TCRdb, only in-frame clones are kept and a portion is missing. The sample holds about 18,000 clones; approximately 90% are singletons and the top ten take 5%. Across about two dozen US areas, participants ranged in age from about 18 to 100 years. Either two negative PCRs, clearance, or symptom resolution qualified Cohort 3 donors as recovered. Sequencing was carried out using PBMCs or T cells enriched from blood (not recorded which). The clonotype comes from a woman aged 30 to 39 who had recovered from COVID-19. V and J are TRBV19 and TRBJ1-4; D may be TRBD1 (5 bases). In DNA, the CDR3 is TGTGCCAGTAGTATATCGGGACTCTCCAATGAAAAACTGTTTTTT. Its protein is CASSISGLSNEKLFF.